This record covers a single T cell receptor beta chain. Its antigen is as yet unknown. With iRepertoire HTBI primers and Arm-PCR of CDR3 regions, TCR beta libraries were built. One entry per CDR3 protein results from TCRdb running MiXCR on the multiplex PCR reads. Here the sample spans about 290,000 distinct CDR3 sequences, 20% to 25% being singletons. This sample was included in a study of regulatory T cells in long-lasting Graves disease. Study-wide findings and caveats: When disease was persistent, TRBV28, TRBJ1-2 and TRBJ2-5 were the favored segments.

CDR1 MDHEN and CDR2 SYDVKM come from the germline V gene. Trimming cost V 2 bases and J 4 bases; bases outside gene matches: 13. The CDR3 runs to 19 residues. Time point in this sample: persistent/refractory GD, antithyroid drugs over 5 years with positive TRAb. After RNA was extracted from PBMCs, the TCR library was made from it. Graves' disease diagnosis relied on American Thyroid Association guidelines. The gene calls are TRBV28 and TRBJ1-4, with 10 bases aligning to TRBD1. The sequence came from a female donor with Graves disease. The material was peripheral blood mononuclear cells (PBMCs), obtained when the disease was refractory, from a patient treated with antithyroid drugs. CDR3 bases: TGTGCCAGCAGTTTAGGTCCCGGGACAGGGGAGGGTGGTAATGAAAAACTGTTTTTT. It encodes CASSLGPGTGEGGNEKLFF.